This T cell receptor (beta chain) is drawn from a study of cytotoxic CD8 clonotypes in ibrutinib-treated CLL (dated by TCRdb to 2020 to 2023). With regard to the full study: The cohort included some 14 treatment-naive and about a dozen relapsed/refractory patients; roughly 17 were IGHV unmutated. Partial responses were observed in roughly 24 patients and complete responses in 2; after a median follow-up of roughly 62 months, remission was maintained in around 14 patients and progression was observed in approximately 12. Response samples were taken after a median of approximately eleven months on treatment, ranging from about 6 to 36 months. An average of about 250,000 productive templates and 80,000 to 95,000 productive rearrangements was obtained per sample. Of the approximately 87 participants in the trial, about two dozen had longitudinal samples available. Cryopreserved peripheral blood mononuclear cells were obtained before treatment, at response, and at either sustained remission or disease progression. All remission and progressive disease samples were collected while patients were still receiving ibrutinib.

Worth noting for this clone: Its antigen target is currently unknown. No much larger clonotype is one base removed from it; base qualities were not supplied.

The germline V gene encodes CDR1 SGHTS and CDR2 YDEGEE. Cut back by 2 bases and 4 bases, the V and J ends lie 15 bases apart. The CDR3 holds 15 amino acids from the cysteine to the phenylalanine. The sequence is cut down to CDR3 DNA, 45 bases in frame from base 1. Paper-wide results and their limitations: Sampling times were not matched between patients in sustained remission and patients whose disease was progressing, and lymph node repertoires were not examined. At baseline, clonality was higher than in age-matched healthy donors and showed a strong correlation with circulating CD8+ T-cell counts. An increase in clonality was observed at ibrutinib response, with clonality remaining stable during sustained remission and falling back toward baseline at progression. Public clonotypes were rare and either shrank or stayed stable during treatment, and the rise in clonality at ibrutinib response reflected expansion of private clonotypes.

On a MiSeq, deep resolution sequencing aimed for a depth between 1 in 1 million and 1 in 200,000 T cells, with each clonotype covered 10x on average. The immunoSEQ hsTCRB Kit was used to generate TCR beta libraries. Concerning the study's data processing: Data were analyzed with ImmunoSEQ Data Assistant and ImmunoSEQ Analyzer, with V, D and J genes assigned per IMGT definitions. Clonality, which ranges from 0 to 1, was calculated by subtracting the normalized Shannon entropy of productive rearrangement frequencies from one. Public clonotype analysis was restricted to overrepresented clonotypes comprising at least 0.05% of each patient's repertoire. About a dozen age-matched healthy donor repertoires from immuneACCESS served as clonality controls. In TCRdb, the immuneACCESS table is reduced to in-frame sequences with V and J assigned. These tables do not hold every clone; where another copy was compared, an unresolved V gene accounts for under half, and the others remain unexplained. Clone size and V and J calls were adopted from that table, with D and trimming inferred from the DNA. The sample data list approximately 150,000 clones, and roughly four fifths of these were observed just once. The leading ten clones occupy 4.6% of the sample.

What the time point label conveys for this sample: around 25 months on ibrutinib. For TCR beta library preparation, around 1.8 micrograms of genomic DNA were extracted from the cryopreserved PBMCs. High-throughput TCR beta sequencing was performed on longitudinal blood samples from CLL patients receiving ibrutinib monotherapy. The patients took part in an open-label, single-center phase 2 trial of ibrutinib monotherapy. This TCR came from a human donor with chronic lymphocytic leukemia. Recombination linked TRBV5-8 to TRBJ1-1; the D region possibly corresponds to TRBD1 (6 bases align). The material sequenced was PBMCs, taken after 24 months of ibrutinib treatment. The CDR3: CASSFRGARGTEAFF. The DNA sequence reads TGTGCCAGCAGCTTTCGGGGGGCGCGAGGCACTGAAGCTTTCTTT.